Below are 23 T cell receptor beta chains sequenced from a single sample in a study of cytomegalovirus exposure and HLA in healthy donors. PCR used 60 Vbeta primers and 13 Jbeta primers. Here immunoSEQ multiplex PCR was the method, and the copy in TCRdb shows in-frame clones only, minus some. The sample has around 200,000 clones, roughly four fifths seen once. Sequenced input: PBMCs. The source is a woman under 30 in good health and CMV-seronegative.

This chain uses TRBV29-1 with TRBJ2-5; 9 bases are a match to TRBD2. Trimming took 5 bases from V and 4 from J; bases not matched to a gene: 11. Germline V gene lookup returns CDR1 SQVTM and CDR2 ANQGSEA. The CDR3 length is 15 residues. The CDR3 coding sequence is TGCAGCGTTAGTGATAGCGGGGGTTGGGGAGAGACCCAGTACTTC. As protein: CSVSDSGGWGETQYF.

The V call is TRBV7-8, the J call TRBJ2-7, with 8 nucleotides matching TRBD2. With V trimmed by 3 bases and J by 4 bases, 5 bases remained unmatched. The germline V gene encodes CDR1 SGHVS and CDR2 FQNEAQ. The CDR3 runs 14 residues. In DNA form, the CDR3 reads TGTGCCAGCAGCTTTGGGCTAGCGGGTTACGAGCAGTACTTC. Protein product: CASSFGLAGYEQYF.

The chain has TRBV28 and TRBJ2-3, with 10 positions matching TRBD2. The CDR3 totals 21 residues. Germline CDR1 is MDHEN and CDR2 is SYDVKM. V lost 4 bases to trimming and J lost 0 bases; unmatched junction nucleotides: 19. As DNA, the CDR3 is TGTGCCAGCAGTTCCCCGTATCGGACTACTAGCGGGGAGGGAAGCACAGATACGCAGTATTTT. Residues: CASSSPYRTTSGEGSTDTQYF.

CDR3 DNA: TGTGCCAGCAGCTCCGGGGGAATCCACGAGCAGTACTTC. Protein: CASSSGGIHEQYF. The chain uses TRBV7-9 and TRBJ2-7, with a weak D call TRBD2 (6 bases). With 4 bases removed from V and 5 bases from J, the gap between germline ends came to 12 bases. The CDR3 is made up of 13 amino acids. CDR1 is SEHNR, CDR2 FQNEAQ, per germline (reference sequence).

The chain employs TRBV2 and TRBJ1-2, with unresolved D. The V end was cut by 4 bases, the J end by 4 bases, with 16 bases between. The length of the CDR3 is 15 residues. The V gene's germline CDR1 is SNHLY and CDR2 FYNNEI. CDR3 DNA: TGTGCCAGCAGTGCAACCCATACAGCCTCCTATGGCTACACCTTC. This codes for CASSATHTASYGYTF.

V is TRBV6-1 and J is TRBJ2-1; TRBD2 matches 9 bases. The CDR3 loop spans 16 amino acids. V shed 3 bases and J 8 bases; nucleotides not matched to a gene: 11. Germline CDR1 MNHNS, CDR2 SASEGT. CDR3 amino acids: CASSDARREGSDEQFF. CDR3 DNA: TGTGCCAGCAGTGACGCTCGGCGGGAGGGTTCCGATGAGCAGTTCTTC.

The table lists this clone with a count of one. The chain is built from TRBV28 and TRBJ2-7, with 7 nucleotides matching TRBD2. Germline V gene data show CDR1 as MDHEN and CDR2 as SYDVKM. Trimming removed 8 bases from V and 3 bases from J; junction bases left unmatched: 4. This CDR3 spans 12 amino acids. The CDR3 DNA sequence: TGTGCCAGCTGTAAGCGGGACTACGAGCAGTACTTC. Protein product: CASCKRDYEQYF.

The sample holds a few counts of this clone. This chain uses TRBV12-5 with TRBJ1-1; 7 bases are shared with TRBD1. The CDR3 extends over 16 amino acids. V was clipped by 3 bases and J by 4 bases; unmatched bases: 11. CDR1 LGHNT and CDR2 FRNRAP come from the germline V gene. CDR3 nucleotides: TGTGCTAGTGGTTTACGACAGGGAGGTGTTGGCACTGAAGCTTTCTTT. Its translation: CASGLRQGGVGTEAFF.

The chain has TRBV5-8 and TRBJ1-5; 10 bases match TRBD1. Germline V gene data show CDR1 as SGHTS and CDR2 as YDEGEE. Unmatched junction bases numbered 4, after V lost 4 bases and J lost 0 bases. This CDR3 has 16 amino acids. The chain's CDR3 is CASSRQGADSNQPQHF. CDR3 in DNA: TGTGCCAGCAGCAGACAGGGGGCCGATAGCAATCAGCCCCAGCATTTT.

This clone was seen a handful of times. The junction differs from germline at one of its ends, possibly a read error. The genes are TRBV7-9 and TRBJ1-1; D is ambiguous. This CDR3 spans 12 amino acids. Germline V gene data show CDR1 as SEHNR and CDR2 as FQNEAQ (reference sequence). The CDR3: CSSSYTETEAFF. The DNA of the CDR3 is TGTTCCAGCAGCTACACAGAAACAGAAGCTTTCTTT.

The chain joins TRBV6-6 to TRBJ2-1; TRBD2 might be the D (5 bases). The CDR3 length is 13 residues. The V end lost 2 bases, the J end lost 6 bases, and 8 bases lay between the germline ends. In germline, CDR1 is MNHNY, CDR2 SVGAGI (reference sequence). The CDR3 sequence is CASSYERINEQFF. CDR3 nucleotides: TGTGCCAGCAGTTACGAGCGGATCAATGAGCAGTTCTTC.

The chain joins TRBV28 to TRBJ2-1, with 8 bases matching TRBD2. V gave up 5 bases and J gave up 0 bases; unmatched junction bases: 9. Looked up from germline, CDR1 is MDHEN and CDR2 is SYDVKM. This CDR3 has 17 amino acids. This CDR3 reads CASSPLLSGSSYNEQFF. DNA of the CDR3: TGTGCCAGCAGTCCACTACTGAGCGGGAGCTCCTACAATGAGCAGTTCTTC.

This rearrangement joins TRBV28 to TRBJ2-5; weak D call: TRBD1 (5 bases). CDR1 MDHEN and CDR2 SYDVKM come from the germline V gene. The CDR3 has 14 residues. Deletions cut 6 bases from V and 6 bases from J, with 17 bases between. CDR3 loop: CASRPPRGMKTQYF. The CDR3 bases are TGTGCCAGCAGGCCGCCAAGGGGCATGAAGACCCAGTACTTC. The variable domain in full, with the rest retrieved from reference TRBV28 and TRBJ2-5, is DVKVTQSSRYLVKRTGEKVFLECVQDMDHENMFWYRQDPGLGLRLIYFSYDVKMKEKGDIPEGYSVSREKKERFSLILESASTNQTSMYLCASRPPRGMKTQYFGPGTRLLVL.

The chain employs TRBV29-1 and TRBJ2-7, with a possible D match to TRBD2 (5 bases). V was shortened by 4 bases and J by 6 bases, with 13 bases between the two germline ends. The CDR3 runs 12 residues. The V gene's germline CDR1 is SQVTM and CDR2 ANQGSEA. CDR3 nucleotide sequence: TGCAGCGTTGTGAGGGATACGGGCGAGCAGTACTTC. Translation gives CSVVRDTGEQYF.

This clone was picked up a small number of times. The gene calls are TRBV2 and TRBJ2-7, with D possibly TRBD1 on 5 matching bases. Trimming stripped 7 bases from V and 2 bases from J, with 18 bases between. Germline CDR1 is SNHLY and CDR2 is FYNNEI. The CDR3 runs 15 residues. This CDR3 reads CASTRETLGAYEQYF. The CDR3 DNA is TGTGCCAGCACCCGTGAGACGTTAGGGGCCTACGAGCAGTACTTC.

The chain has TRBV19 and TRBJ1-5, with 7 bases fitting TRBD1. CDR1 is LNHDA and CDR2 is SQIVND in the germline V gene (reference sequence). This CDR3 region has 16 residues. The V gene end was trimmed by 1 base and the J gene end by 7 bases; junction bases not matched to a gene: 10. CDR3 DNA: TGTGCCAGTAGTATAGGCCGAGGGGGCTCTGGGCAGCCCCAGCATTTT. Encoded protein: CASSIGRGGSGQPQHF.

The chain carries TRBV15 and TRBJ1-5; D is perhaps TRBD1 (5 bases). CDR3 length: 16 residues. V was clipped by 1 base and J by 0 bases, with 10 bases between them. Germline V CDR1 and CDR2: LNHNV, YYDKDF (reference sequence). CDR3 bases: TGTGCCACCAGCAGAGTACGACAGCATAGCAATCAGCCCCAGCATTTT. Residues: CATSRVRQHSNQPQHF. The variable domain in full, completed from reference TRBV15 and TRBJ1-5, reads DAMVIQNPRYQVTQFGKPVTLSCSQTLNHNVMYWYQQKSSQAPKLLFHYYDKDFNNEADTPDNFQSRRPNTSFCFLDIRSPGLGDTAMYLCATSRVRQHSNQPQHFGDGTRLSIL.

V gene TRBV5-1 combines with J gene TRBJ2-1; tentative D call: TRBD1 (5 bases). This CDR3 is built from 15 residues. V lost 5 bases, J lost 0 bases, and 12 bases lay in between. Germline lookup yields CDR1 SGHRS and CDR2 YFSETQ. CDR3 nucleotide sequence: TGCGCCAGCAGGTTCCGGCAGGGCTCCTACAATGAGCAGTTCTTC. Its protein product is CASRFRQGSYNEQFF.

The rearrangement links TRBV10-1 to TRBJ2-2; 9 positions match TRBD1. Trimming removed 6 bases from V and 5 bases from J; junction bases left unmatched: 4. This CDR3 region has 14 residues. In germline, CDR1 is WNHNN, CDR2 SYGVQD (reference sequence). This CDR3 is CASRGTGNTGELFF. The DNA of the CDR3 is TGCGCCAGCAGAGGGACAGGGAATACCGGGGAGCTGTTTTTT.

In its sample, this clone was seen once. The rearrangement joins TRBV6-5 to TRBJ1-2; 9 bases line up with TRBD1. The CDR3 is made up of 16 amino acids. J lost 3 bases, V lost 0 bases, and 5 bases had no gene match. CDR1 is MNHEY and CDR2 is SVGAGI in the germline V gene. The CDR3 DNA is TGTGCCAGCAGTTACTCGAGGGACAGGGCCTACTATGGCTACACCTTC. This encodes CASSYSRDRAYYGYTF.

The chain is built from TRBV27 and TRBJ2-6; no firm D call. Germline assignment: CDR1 MNHEY and CDR2 SMNVEV (reference sequence). Trimming removed 7 bases from V and 0 bases from J, with 4 bases in between. This CDR3 has 13 residues. In DNA, the CDR3 is TGTGCCAGCACCTCCTCTGGGGCCAACGTCCTGACTTTC. Amino acid sequence: CASTSSGANVLTF.

The rearrangement links TRBV29-1 to TRBJ1-1; unclear D gene. Germline V lookup: CDR1 SQVTM, CDR2 ANQGSEA. There are 15 residues in the CDR3. V was trimmed by 6 bases and J by 0 bases, leaving 17 bases between them. The DNA of the CDR3 is TGCAGCGTCAAAAATGAGCCGGGGATGAACACTGAAGCTTTCTTT. Protein: CSVKNEPGMNTEAFF.

The chain couples TRBV2 to TRBJ1-2; tentatively, D is TRBD1 (5 bases). The CDR3 consists of 13 residues. With 6 bases removed from V and 6 bases from J, the gap between germline ends came to 14 bases. Germline lookup yields CDR1 SNHLY and CDR2 FYNNEI. CDR3 DNA: TGTGCCAGCAGCGGAGGGGTTTTTAATGGCTACACCTTC. Amino acid sequence: CASSGGVFNGYTF.